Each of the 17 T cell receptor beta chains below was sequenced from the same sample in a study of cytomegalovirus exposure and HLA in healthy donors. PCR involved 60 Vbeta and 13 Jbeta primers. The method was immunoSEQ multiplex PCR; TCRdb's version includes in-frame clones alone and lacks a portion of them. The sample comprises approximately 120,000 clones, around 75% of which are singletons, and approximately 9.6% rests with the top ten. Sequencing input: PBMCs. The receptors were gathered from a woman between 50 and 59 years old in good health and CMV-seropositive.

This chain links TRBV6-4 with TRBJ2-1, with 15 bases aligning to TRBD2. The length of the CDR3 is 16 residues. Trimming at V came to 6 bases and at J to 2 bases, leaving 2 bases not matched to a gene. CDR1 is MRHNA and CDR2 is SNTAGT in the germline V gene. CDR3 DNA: TGTGCCAGCAGCAGGACTAGCGGGGGGGCCTACAATGAGCAGTTCTTC. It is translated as CASSRTSGGAYNEQFF.

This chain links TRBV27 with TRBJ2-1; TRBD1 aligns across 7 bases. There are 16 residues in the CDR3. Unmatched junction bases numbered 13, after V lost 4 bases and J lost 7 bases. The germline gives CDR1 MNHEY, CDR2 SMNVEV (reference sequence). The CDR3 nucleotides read TGTGCCAGCAGTTCCCCATCGACAGGGTTCTTAAATGAGCAGTTCTTC. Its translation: CASSSPSTGFLNEQFF.

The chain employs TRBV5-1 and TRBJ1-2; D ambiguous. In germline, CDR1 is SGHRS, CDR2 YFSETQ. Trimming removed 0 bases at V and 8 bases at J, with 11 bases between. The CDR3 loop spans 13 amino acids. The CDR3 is CASSLDSLWGYTF. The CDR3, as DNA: TGCGCCAGCAGCTTGGACAGTTTATGGGGCTACACCTTC.

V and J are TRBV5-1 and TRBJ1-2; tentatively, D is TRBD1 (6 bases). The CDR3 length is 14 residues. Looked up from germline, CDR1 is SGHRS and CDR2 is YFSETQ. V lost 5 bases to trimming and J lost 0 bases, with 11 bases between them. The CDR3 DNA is TGCGCCAGCAGGGACAGAAGAACTAACTATGGCTACACCTTC. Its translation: CASRDRRTNYGYTF.

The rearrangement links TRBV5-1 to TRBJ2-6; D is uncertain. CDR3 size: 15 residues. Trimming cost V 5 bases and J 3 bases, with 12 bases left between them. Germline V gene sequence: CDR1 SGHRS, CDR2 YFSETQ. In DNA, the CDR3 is TGCGCCAGCAGTTACCCGCGAGGTGGGGCCAACGTCCTGACTTTC. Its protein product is CASSYPRGGANVLTF.

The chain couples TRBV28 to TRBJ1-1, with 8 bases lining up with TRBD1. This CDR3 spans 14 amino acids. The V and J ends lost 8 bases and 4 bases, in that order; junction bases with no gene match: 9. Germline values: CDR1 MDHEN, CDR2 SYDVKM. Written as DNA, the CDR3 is TGTGCCAGCTACGATCAGGGGGCGACCACTGAAGCTTTCTTT. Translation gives CASYDQGATTEAFF.

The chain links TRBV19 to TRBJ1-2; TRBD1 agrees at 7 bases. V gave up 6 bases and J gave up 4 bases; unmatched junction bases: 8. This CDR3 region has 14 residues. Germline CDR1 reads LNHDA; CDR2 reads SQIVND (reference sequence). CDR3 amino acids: CASSRQGRGYGYTF. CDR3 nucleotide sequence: TGTGCCAGTAGCAGACAGGGACGGGGCTATGGCTACACCTTC.

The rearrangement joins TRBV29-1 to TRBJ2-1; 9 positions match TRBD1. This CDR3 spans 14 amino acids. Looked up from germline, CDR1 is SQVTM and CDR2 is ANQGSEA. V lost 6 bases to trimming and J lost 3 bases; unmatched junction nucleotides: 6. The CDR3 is CSVVDRGGYNEQFF. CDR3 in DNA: TGCAGCGTGGTTGACAGGGGGGGCTACAATGAGCAGTTCTTC.

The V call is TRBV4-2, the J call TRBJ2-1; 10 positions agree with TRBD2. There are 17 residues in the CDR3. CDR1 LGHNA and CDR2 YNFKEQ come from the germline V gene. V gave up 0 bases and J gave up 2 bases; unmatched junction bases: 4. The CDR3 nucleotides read TGTGCCAGCAGCCAAGATGGAAGCGGGGGGGCCTACAATGAGCAGTTCTTC. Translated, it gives CASSQDGSGGAYNEQFF.

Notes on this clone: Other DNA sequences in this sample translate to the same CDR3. In DNA form, the CDR3 reads TGTGCCAGCAGCTTGGGAGGCGCTGAAGCTTTCTTT. Translated: CASSLGGAEAFF. V is TRBV7-2 and J is TRBJ1-1, with D uncertain. Germline loops: CDR1 SGHTA, CDR2 FQGNSA. The CDR3 extends over 12 amino acids. Between the trimmed V and J ends, which lost 3 bases and 6 bases, there was a span of 8 bases.

The CDR3: CASSLAGTRRETQYF. The CDR3 bases are TGTGCCAGCAGCTTAGCCGGGACTAGAAGAGAGACCCAGTACTTC. The rearrangement joins TRBV7-8 to TRBJ2-5; 8 bases line up with TRBD2. Germline trimming cut 0 bases from V and 4 bases from J; bases unmatched to any gene: 4. CDR3 length: 15 residues. In germline, CDR1 is SGHVS, CDR2 FQNEAQ.

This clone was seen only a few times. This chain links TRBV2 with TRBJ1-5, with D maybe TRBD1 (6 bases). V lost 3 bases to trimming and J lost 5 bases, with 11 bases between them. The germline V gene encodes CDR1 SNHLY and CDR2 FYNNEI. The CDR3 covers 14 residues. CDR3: CASSDNRADQPQHF. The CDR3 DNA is TGTGCCAGCAGTGACAACAGGGCGGATCAGCCCCAGCATTTT.

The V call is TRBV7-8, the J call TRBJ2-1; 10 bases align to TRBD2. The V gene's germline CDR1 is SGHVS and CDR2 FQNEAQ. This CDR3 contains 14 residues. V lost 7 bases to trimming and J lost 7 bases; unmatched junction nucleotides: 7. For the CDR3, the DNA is TGTGCCAGCACCCTAGTAGCGGGAGGAAATGAGCAGTTCTTC. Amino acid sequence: CASTLVAGGNEQFF.

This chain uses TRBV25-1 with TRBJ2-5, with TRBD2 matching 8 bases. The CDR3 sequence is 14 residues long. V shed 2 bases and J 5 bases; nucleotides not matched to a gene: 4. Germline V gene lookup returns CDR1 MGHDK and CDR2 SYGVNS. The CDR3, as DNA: TGTGCCAGCAGTGAAGGAGGCGGGGGGGAGACCCAGTACTTC. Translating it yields CASSEGGGGETQYF.

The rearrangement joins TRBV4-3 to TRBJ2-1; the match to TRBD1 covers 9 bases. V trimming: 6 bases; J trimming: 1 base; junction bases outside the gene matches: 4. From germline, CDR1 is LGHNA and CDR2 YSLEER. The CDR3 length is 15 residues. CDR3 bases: TGCGCCAGCAGAGCGGGACAGGGTTCCTACAATGAGCAGTTCTTC. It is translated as CASRAGQGSYNEQFF.

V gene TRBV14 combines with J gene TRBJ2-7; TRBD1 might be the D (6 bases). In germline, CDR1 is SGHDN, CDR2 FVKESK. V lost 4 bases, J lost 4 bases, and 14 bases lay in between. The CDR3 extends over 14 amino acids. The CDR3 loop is CASSPRGHKYEQYF. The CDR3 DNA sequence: TGTGCCAGCAGCCCCAGGGGCCATAAATACGAGCAGTACTTC.

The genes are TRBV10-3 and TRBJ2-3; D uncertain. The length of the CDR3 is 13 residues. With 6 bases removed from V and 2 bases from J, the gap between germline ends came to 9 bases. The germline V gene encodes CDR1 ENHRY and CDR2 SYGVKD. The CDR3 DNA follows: TGTGCCATCAGGTCAACAGACACAGATACGCAGTATTTT. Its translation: CAIRSTDTDTQYF.